A single sample gave rise to the 11 T cell receptor beta chains below, sequenced in a study of blood T cell repertoires in COVID-19. This table comes from immunoSEQ multiplex PCR, and its TCRdb copy is limited to in-frame clones, with some not included. The sample holds 150,000 to 200,000 clones, about 80% seen once. The sequenced sample consisted of PBMCs or T cells enriched from blood (not recorded which). The receptors shown here come from an older woman who had recovered from COVID-19.

The rearrangement links TRBV24-1 to TRBJ2-3; D possibly corresponds to TRBD2 (6 bases). Looked up from germline, CDR1 is KGHDR and CDR2 is SFDVKD. The CDR3 consists of 14 residues. V was pared by 3 bases and J by 0 bases, with 6 bases between. CDR3 nucleotides: TGTGCCACCAGTGATCGGGGGAGCACAGATACGCAGTATTTT. It yields the protein CATSDRGSTDTQYF.

CDR3 bases: TGTGCCAGCAGTGGAGTTCCCGGGACAGGGGGCGCCGGGTATGGCTACACCTTC. Translated, it gives CASSGVPGTGGAGYGYTF. This rearrangement joins TRBV6-1 to TRBJ1-2, with 12 bases aligning to TRBD1. Trimming cost V 4 bases and J 5 bases; bases outside gene matches: 14. The germline V gene encodes CDR1 MNHNS and CDR2 SASEGT. The CDR3 contains 18 residues.

Written as DNA, the CDR3 is TGTGCCAGCAGCCCGGGACAGGGTGGATCACCCCTCCACTTT. Translated: CASSPGQGGSPLHF. This chain joins TRBV7-6 and TRBJ1-6; 9 bases are shared with TRBD1. The ends lost 5 bases at V and 10 bases at J; junction bases unmatched: 6. Germline V gene lookup returns CDR1 SGHVS and CDR2 FNYEAQ. The CDR3 is made up of 14 amino acids. Supplemented by reference TRBV7-6 and TRBJ1-6, the full variable domain reads GAGVSQSPRYKVTKRGQDVALRCDPISGHVSLYWYRQALGQGPEFLTYFNYEAQQDKSGLPNDRFSAERPEGSISTLTIQRTEQRDSAMYRCASSPGQGGSPLHFGNGTRLTVT.

The V and J genes are TRBV3-1 (or the pseudogene TRBV3-2) and TRBJ2-7; 8 bases are shared with TRBD1. CDR1 is LGHDT and CDR2 is YNNKEL in the germline V gene (reference sequence). The CDR3 covers 14 residues. Unmatched junction bases numbered 11, after V lost 4 bases and J lost 9 bases. CDR3 nucleotide sequence: TGTGCCAGCAGCCCGCAGGGGGCCTACGACGGGCAGTACTTC. Its translation: CASSPQGAYDGQYF.

This clone was seen just once. V and J are TRBV15 and TRBJ1-2, with 9 bases aligning to TRBD1. The CDR3 covers 15 residues. V dropped 3 bases and J dropped 8; count of bases not matched to a gene: 10. The germline V gene has CDR1 LNHNV and CDR2 YYDKDF (reference sequence). This CDR3 is CATSRGDRDVEGYTF. CDR3 sequence (DNA): TGTGCCACCAGCAGGGGGGACAGGGACGTGGAAGGCTACACCTTC.

This chain connects TRBV29-1 to TRBJ1-2, with TRBD1 identical over 7 bases. V lost 5 bases and J lost 8; bases outside the gene matches: 11. Germline values: CDR1 SQVTM, CDR2 ANQGSEA. The CDR3 covers 13 residues. The CDR3 region has the DNA TGCAGCGTTCGGACAGGCTCAGAGGGGGGCTACACCTTC. Protein: CSVRTGSEGGYTF.

This rearrangement joins TRBV4-1 to TRBJ2-5; 9 bases are a match to TRBD2. Germline CDR1 MGHRA, CDR2 YSYEKL. This CDR3 comprises 16 residues. V trimming: 4 bases; J trimming: 3 bases; junction bases outside the gene matches: 9. The CDR3 region is CASSLKRGAGEETQYF. CDR3 sequence (DNA): TGCGCCAGCAGCCTAAAGCGGGGGGCCGGGGAAGAGACCCAGTACTTC.

The chain uses TRBV28 and TRBJ1-1; 8 nucleotides match TRBD1. The CDR3 length is 15 residues. Per germline, CDR1 MDHEN and CDR2 SYDVKM. V was clipped by 6 bases and J by 0 bases; unmatched bases: 6. The CDR3 bases are TGTGCCAGCAGAGGACAGGGCCCCATGAACACTGAAGCTTTCTTT. Translated, it gives CASRGQGPMNTEAFF.

V gene TRBV20-1 combines with J gene TRBJ2-7; TRBD1 aligns across 10 bases. This CDR3 contains 14 residues. Trimming removed 3 bases from V and 3 bases from J; junction bases left unmatched: 5. Germline V gives CDR1 DFQATT, CDR2 SNEGSKA (reference sequence). The CDR3 is CSASSWDRGYEQYF. The DNA for the CDR3 is TGCAGTGCTAGTTCATGGGACAGGGGCTACGAGCAGTACTTC.

The chain is built from TRBV5-4 and TRBJ2-7; no definite D call. Germline values: CDR1 SGHNT, CDR2 YYREEE (reference sequence). The CDR3 totals 12 residues. Trimming left V 4 bases short and J 9 bases short, with 14 bases between. The CDR3 DNA is TGTGCCAGCAGCGCCGACGGAGATAGGCAGTACTTC. Translating gives CASSADGDRQYF.

This sequence joins TRBV10-1 and TRBJ1-5; D is unclear. The CDR3 totals 15 residues. V lost 0 bases, J lost 7 bases, and 13 bases lay in between. Germline lookup yields CDR1 WNHNN and CDR2 SYGVQD (reference sequence). CDR3 amino acids: CASSESYTSRQPQHF. The CDR3 DNA sequence: TGCGCCAGCAGTGAGTCGTATACCTCCCGGCAGCCCCAGCATTTT.